This is a list of T cell receptor beta chains from one sample in a study of T cells in Graves' hyperthyroidism and ophthalmopathy. TCRdb re-derived calls from the multiplex PCR reads in MiXCR, one entry per CDR3 protein. This sample has about 520,000 distinct CDR3 sequences, with around a quarter found just once. The sequencing sample was made of blood. The receptors originated from a woman in her twenties or thirties with Graves' ophthalmopathy. CDR3s include the opening cysteine and the closing phenylalanine or tryptophan. A D gene is named only where the DNA matches it firmly. Rows give clone size only sometimes, using once, few, many, or a class for an expanded clone.

j_call: TRBJ1-1; v_call: TRBV30; d_call: NA; clone_size: few; cdr3_aa: CAWSSYGTVNTEAFF; cdr3_nt: TGTGCCTGGAGTTCGTACGGGACCGTGAACACTGAAGCTTTCTTT
j_call: TRBJ1-1; v_call: TRBV2; d_call: NA; clone_size: many; cdr3_aa: CASGVKLTGNTEAFF; cdr3_nt: TGTGCCAGCGGCGTTAAGCTGACAGGGAACACTGAAGCTTTCTTT
j_call: TRBJ2-7; v_call: TRBV12-3/TRBV12-4; d_call: NA; clone_size: few; cdr3_aa: CASSLVGEGEQYF; cdr3_nt: TGTGCCAGCAGTTTGGTGGGGGAAGGCGAGCAGTACTTC
j_call: TRBJ2-5; v_call: TRBV5-1; d_call: TRBD2; clone_size: NA; cdr3_aa: CASSPGTSGRVSEETQYF; cdr3_nt: TGCGCCAGCAGCCCCGGGACTAGCGGGAGAGTGTCAGAAGAGACCCAGTACTTC
j_call: TRBJ2-5; v_call: TRBV7-9; d_call: TRBD1; clone_size: many; cdr3_aa: CASSSPTGVETQYF; cdr3_nt: TGTGCCAGCAGCTCCCCAACAGGGGTTGAGACCCAGTACTTC
j_call: TRBJ2-5; v_call: TRBV20-1; d_call: NA; clone_size: NA; cdr3_aa: CSARLGLGGEETQYF; cdr3_nt: TGCAGTGCTAGACTGGGCTTGGGGGGTGAAGAGACCCAGTACTTC
j_call: TRBJ2-5; v_call: TRBV27; d_call: TRBD2; clone_size: many; cdr3_aa: CASREAGAARETQYF; cdr3_nt: TGTGCCAGCAGAGAAGCGGGGGCCGCGAGGGAGACCCAGTACTTC
j_call: TRBJ1-5; v_call: TRBV6-5; d_call: TRBD1; clone_size: once; cdr3_aa: CASSFWTGPNQPQHF; cdr3_nt: TGTGCCAGCAGTTTCTGGACAGGGCCCAATCAGCCCCAGCATTTT
j_call: TRBJ1-2; v_call: TRBV9; d_call: NA; clone_size: NA; cdr3_aa: CASSATPGSYGYTF; cdr3_nt: TGTGCCAGCAGCGCAACTCCGGGCTCCTATGGCTACACCTTC
j_call: TRBJ2-7; v_call: TRBV6-1; d_call: NA; clone_size: many; cdr3_aa: CASSESGRVREQYF; cdr3_nt: TGTGCCAGCAGTGAATCGGGCAGGGTAAGGGAGCAGTACTTC
j_call: TRBJ1-5; v_call: TRBV12-3/TRBV12-4; d_call: NA; clone_size: NA; cdr3_aa: CASSTLVQGNQPQHF; cdr3_nt: TGTGCCAGCAGTACCCTCGTGCAGGGCAATCAGCCCCAGCATTTT
j_call: TRBJ2-7; v_call: TRBV6-5; d_call: NA; clone_size: NA; cdr3_aa: CASSYLPPGDEQYF; cdr3_nt: TGTGCCAGCAGTTACCTACCGCCAGGCGACGAGCAGTACTTC
j_call: TRBJ1-1; v_call: TRBV12-3/TRBV12-4; d_call: NA; clone_size: NA; cdr3_aa: CASSLGVGQGNTEAFF; cdr3_nt: TGTGCCAGCAGTTTAGGGGTCGGGCAGGGGAACACTGAAGCTTTCTTT
j_call: TRBJ2-7; v_call: TRBV7-2; d_call: NA; clone_size: NA; cdr3_aa: CASNTWRDSYEQYF; cdr3_nt: TGTGCCAGCAACACCTGGCGAGATTCCTACGAGCAGTACTTC
j_call: TRBJ1-1; v_call: TRBV28; d_call: NA; clone_size: NA; cdr3_aa: CASSLIPGKRNTESFF; cdr3_nt: TGTGCCAGCAGTTTAATCCCGGGCAAGAGGAACACTGAATCTTTCTTT
j_call: TRBJ1-5; v_call: TRBV12-3/TRBV12-4; d_call: NA; clone_size: NA; cdr3_aa: CASRLEGVTNQPQHF; cdr3_nt: TGTGCCAGCAGACTGGAGGGGGTTACCAATCAGCCCCAGCATTTT
j_call: TRBJ1-3; v_call: TRBV5-6; d_call: TRBD1; clone_size: many; cdr3_aa: CASSFPDRVLSPGNTIYF; cdr3_nt: TGTGCCAGCAGCTTTCCGGACAGGGTATTAAGCCCTGGAAACACCATATATTTT
j_call: TRBJ2-4; v_call: TRBV3-1; d_call: NA; clone_size: few; cdr3_aa: CASRQLRGPLAKNIQYF; cdr3_nt: TGTGCCAGCAGGCAACTCAGGGGACCTCTAGCCAAAAACATTCAGTACTTC
j_call: TRBJ2-5; v_call: TRBV6-2/TRBV6-3; d_call: NA; clone_size: many; cdr3_aa: CASSLRGIEETQYF; cdr3_nt: TGTGCCAGCAGCCTAAGAGGGATAGAAGAGACCCAGTACTTC
j_call: TRBJ1-1; v_call: TRBV7-8; d_call: NA; clone_size: many; cdr3_aa: CASSLYENTEAFF; cdr3_nt: TGTGCCAGCAGCTTATACGAGAACACTGAAGCTTTCTTT
j_call: TRBJ2-5; v_call: TRBV24-1; d_call: TRBD1; clone_size: NA; cdr3_aa: CATSDPQGRRETQYF; cdr3_nt: TGTGCCACCAGTGATCCACAGGGGCGCAGGGAGACCCAGTACTTC
j_call: TRBJ2-5; v_call: TRBV6-2/TRBV6-3; d_call: NA; clone_size: many; cdr3_aa: CASRVGTPQETQYF; cdr3_nt: TGTGCCAGCAGGGTCGGGACACCCCAAGAGACCCAGTACTTC
j_call: TRBJ2-7; v_call: TRBV11-2; d_call: NA; clone_size: NA; cdr3_aa: CASSLLMPGALYEQYF; cdr3_nt: TGTGCCAGCAGCTTATTGATGCCAGGGGCCCTCTACGAGCAGTACTTC
j_call: TRBJ2-2; v_call: TRBV20-1; d_call: TRBD2; clone_size: many; cdr3_aa: CSARTSGNTGELFF; cdr3_nt: TGCAGTGCTAGGACTAGCGGCAACACCGGGGAGCTGTTTTTT
j_call: TRBJ1-1; v_call: TRBV5-1; d_call: TRBD1; clone_size: once; cdr3_aa: CAISQKTGGTEAFF; cdr3_nt: TGCGCCATCAGCCAAAAGACAGGGGGCACTGAAGCTTTCTTT
j_call: TRBJ2-7; v_call: TRBV6-5; d_call: TRBD1; clone_size: few; cdr3_aa: CASSFLGQGRHEQYF; cdr3_nt: TGTGCCAGCAGTTTCCTCGGACAGGGGAGGCACGAGCAGTACTTC
j_call: TRBJ2-7; v_call: TRBV10-3; d_call: NA; clone_size: few; cdr3_aa: CAISGTAYEQYF; cdr3_nt: TGTGCCATCAGTGGGACAGCCTACGAGCAGTACTTC
j_call: TRBJ2-5; v_call: TRBV7-2; d_call: NA; clone_size: many; cdr3_aa: CASSLGGGVETQYF; cdr3_nt: TGTGCCAGCAGCTTAGGTGGAGGGGTAGAGACCCAGTACTTC
j_call: TRBJ1-5; v_call: TRBV19; d_call: NA; clone_size: few; cdr3_aa: CASHPGRSNQPQHF; cdr3_nt: TGTGCCAGCCATCCAGGGAGGAGCAATCAGCCCCAGCATTTT
j_call: TRBJ2-7; v_call: TRBV6-1; d_call: TRBD1; clone_size: many; cdr3_aa: CASKEGGTGGYEQYF; cdr3_nt: TGTGCCAGCAAGGAAGGGGGGACAGGGGGCTACGAGCAGTACTTC
j_call: TRBJ2-7; v_call: TRBV3-1; d_call: NA; clone_size: few; cdr3_aa: CASSQVRGSAYEQYF; cdr3_nt: TGTGCCAGCAGCCAAGTTCGGGGGAGCGCCTACGAGCAGTACTTC
j_call: TRBJ1-1; v_call: TRBV24-1; d_call: NA; clone_size: NA; cdr3_aa: CATSEAAHTEAFF; cdr3_nt: TGTGCCACCAGTGAGGCGGCGCACACTGAAGCTTTCTTT
j_call: TRBJ2-6; v_call: TRBV6-1; d_call: TRBD1; clone_size: many; cdr3_aa: CASSRDRLSGANVLTF; cdr3_nt: TGTGCCAGCAGCAGGGACAGACTATCAGGGGCCAACGTCCTGACTTTC
j_call: TRBJ2-7; v_call: TRBV2; d_call: TRBD1; clone_size: NA; cdr3_aa: CASLPGTGIYEQYF; cdr3_nt: TGTGCCAGCCTTCCCGGGACAGGGATCTACGAGCAGTACTTC
j_call: TRBJ1-1; v_call: TRBV12-3/TRBV12-4; d_call: TRBD1; clone_size: few; cdr3_aa: CASSLTSGGLTEAFF; cdr3_nt: TGTGCCAGCAGTTTGACCTCAGGGGGCCTAACTGAAGCTTTCTTT
j_call: TRBJ2-7; v_call: TRBV12-3/TRBV12-4; d_call: TRBD1; clone_size: few; cdr3_aa: CASSYRGPGEQYF; cdr3_nt: TGTGCCAGCAGTTACAGGGGGCCCGGCGAGCAGTACTTC
j_call: TRBJ2-3; v_call: TRBV6-1; d_call: TRBD2; clone_size: NA; cdr3_aa: CASSTRTSGDTQYF; cdr3_nt: TGTGCCAGCAGTACAAGGACTAGCGGGGATACGCAGTATTTT
j_call: TRBJ1-3; v_call: TRBV12-3/TRBV12-4; d_call: NA; clone_size: NA; cdr3_aa: CASSWTTSGNTIYF; cdr3_nt: TGTGCCAGCAGTTGGACGACCTCTGGAAACACCATATATTTT
j_call: TRBJ2-7; v_call: TRBV24-1; d_call: NA; clone_size: NA; cdr3_aa: CATRDSGGYEQYF; cdr3_nt: TGTGCCACCAGAGACAGTGGAGGCTACGAGCAGTACTTC
j_call: TRBJ1-5; v_call: TRBV6-5; d_call: NA; clone_size: many; cdr3_aa: CASSLGLSWGNQPQHF; cdr3_nt: TGTGCCAGCAGTCTGGGGCTTTCCTGGGGCAATCAGCCCCAGCATTTT
j_call: TRBJ1-1; v_call: TRBV6-2/TRBV6-3; d_call: NA; clone_size: many; cdr3_aa: CASTTVNTEAFF; cdr3_nt: TGTGCCAGCACGACGGTGAACACTGAAGCTTTCTTT
j_call: TRBJ1-1; v_call: TRBV2; d_call: NA; clone_size: NA; cdr3_aa: CASRSRDIDTEAFF; cdr3_nt: TGTGCCAGCAGGAGCCGGGACATTGACACTGAAGCTTTCTTT
j_call: TRBJ2-5; v_call: TRBV6-5; d_call: NA; clone_size: NA; cdr3_aa: CASSYSYSGEETQYF; cdr3_nt: TGTGCCAGCAGTTACTCCTATAGCGGAGAAGAGACCCAGTACTTC
j_call: TRBJ2-7; v_call: TRBV28; d_call: NA; clone_size: few; cdr3_aa: CASTGTRAGSYEQYF; cdr3_nt: TGTGCCAGCACCGGAACTCGTGCGGGCTCCTACGAGCAGTACTTC
j_call: TRBJ1-1; v_call: TRBV11-2; d_call: NA; clone_size: many; cdr3_aa: CASSRGLEAFF; cdr3_nt: TGTGCCAGCAGCAGAGGACTTGAAGCTTTCTTT
j_call: TRBJ1-1; v_call: TRBV7-9; d_call: NA; clone_size: many; cdr3_aa: CASNFLDGNTEAFF; cdr3_nt: TGTGCCAGCAACTTCTTAGACGGTAACACTGAAGCTTTCTTT
j_call: TRBJ2-5; v_call: TRBV6-2/TRBV6-3; d_call: TRBD2; clone_size: many; cdr3_aa: CASSYTSGAETQYF; cdr3_nt: TGTGCCAGCAGTTACACTAGCGGGGCGGAGACCCAGTACTTC
j_call: TRBJ2-4; v_call: TRBV5-1; d_call: NA; clone_size: NA; cdr3_aa: CASSKDSLAKNIKYF; cdr3_nt: TGCGCCAGCAGTAAGGACAGCCTAGCCAAAAACATTAAGTACTTC
j_call: TRBJ2-4; v_call: TRBV7-9; d_call: TRBD1; clone_size: NA; cdr3_aa: CASSLGDSLAKNIKYF; cdr3_nt: TGTGCCAGCAGCTTAGGGGACAGTTTAGCCAAAAACATTAAGTACTTC
j_call: TRBJ2-7; v_call: TRBV6-1; d_call: NA; clone_size: few; cdr3_aa: CASHSGVREQYF; cdr3_nt: TGTGCCAGCCATTCGGGGGTCCGCGAGCAGTACTTC
j_call: TRBJ1-3; v_call: TRBV6-5; d_call: NA; clone_size: many; cdr3_aa: CASSYVAGNTIYF; cdr3_nt: TGTGCCAGCAGTTACGTAGCTGGAAACACCATATATTTT
j_call: TRBJ2-1; v_call: TRBV2; d_call: NA; clone_size: NA; cdr3_aa: CASSDRPEQFF; cdr3_nt: TGTGCCAGCAGTGATCGACCTGAGCAGTTCTTC
j_call: TRBJ2-7; v_call: TRBV4-2; d_call: NA; clone_size: few; cdr3_aa: CASSQDWLADEQYF; cdr3_nt: TGTGCCAGCAGCCAAGACTGGCTAGCTGACGAGCAGTACTTC
j_call: TRBJ2-5; v_call: TRBV6-1; d_call: TRBD2; clone_size: many; cdr3_aa: CASSLLSGGEETQYF; cdr3_nt: TGTGCCAGCAGTCTCCTTAGCGGGGGGGAAGAGACCCAGTACTTC